The clone carrying this T cell receptor (beta chain) was detected only once. Its specificity is unknown. PCR was performed using 60 Vbeta and 13 Jbeta primers. The repertoire was sequenced with immunoSEQ multiplex PCR; TCRdb's copy has only in-frame clones and lacks some. The profile shows hundreds of thousands of clones, 65% to 85% of them singletons. Germline V lookup: CDR1 ENHRY, CDR2 SYGVKD. The trim removed 0 bases at V and 8 bases at J, leaving 4 bases unmatched. CDR3 length: 16 residues. This entry comes from a study of cytomegalovirus exposure and HLA in healthy donors. General study points: Analyses of presence/absence relied on an assumption of roughly uniform sequencing depth across donors. CMV serostatus was the only recorded immune exposure for donors. Using a false discovery rate of 0.05, a later analysis showed that fewer than 20,000 TCR beta sequences were associated with HLA alleles.

Sequences were obtained from PBMCs. The chain carries TRBV10-3 and TRBJ1-4; 12 nucleotides line up with TRBD1. The clonotype was recovered from a female donor in good health and CMV-seronegative. The CDR3 DNA is TGTGCCATCAGTGAGTCCTACGGGACAGGGGGCGAAAAACTGTTTTTT. Translation: CAISESYGTGGEKLFF.